This T cell receptor (beta chain) comes out of a study of shared clonotypes between healthy human individuals. Broader study findings: The sampled material consisted only of blood, and tissue repertoires are likely to differ.

The investigators split CD4+ cells into a CD45RA+ naive subset and a CD45RA-negative memory subset. Using 200 ng DNA, 30,000 to 35,000 T cell genomes, the sorted-subset replicate PCRs were run. TCRdb keeps only in-frame clones here, not all; method: immunoSEQ multiplex PCR. The data show about 2.3 million clones, more than 85% seen once. Comment on this clone: The antigen is undetermined.

The germline V gene has CDR1 SGHAT and CDR2 FQNNGV. This CDR3 region has 15 residues. V was clipped by 5 bases and J by 4 bases, with 17 bases between them. The V call is TRBV11-2, the J call TRBJ1-2, with D unclear. This TCR was recovered from a man between 18 and 29 years old in good health. Some clones in this sample may be carry-over from other donors' samples. The sequenced sample was naive CD4+ T cells from PBMCs. Subset meaning: CD45RA+ positively selected. The CDR3: CASSPQPERPYGYTF. CDR3 DNA sequence: TGTGCCAGCAGCCCTCAGCCAGAGAGACCCTATGGCTACACCTTC. The whole variable domain, remainder taken from reference TRBV11-2 and TRBJ1-2, is EAGVAQSPRYKIIEKRQSVAFWCNPISGHATLYWYQQILGQGPKLLIQFQNNGVVDDSQLPKDRFSAERLKGVDSTLKIQPAKLEDSAVYLCASSPQPERPYGYTFGSGTRLTVV.